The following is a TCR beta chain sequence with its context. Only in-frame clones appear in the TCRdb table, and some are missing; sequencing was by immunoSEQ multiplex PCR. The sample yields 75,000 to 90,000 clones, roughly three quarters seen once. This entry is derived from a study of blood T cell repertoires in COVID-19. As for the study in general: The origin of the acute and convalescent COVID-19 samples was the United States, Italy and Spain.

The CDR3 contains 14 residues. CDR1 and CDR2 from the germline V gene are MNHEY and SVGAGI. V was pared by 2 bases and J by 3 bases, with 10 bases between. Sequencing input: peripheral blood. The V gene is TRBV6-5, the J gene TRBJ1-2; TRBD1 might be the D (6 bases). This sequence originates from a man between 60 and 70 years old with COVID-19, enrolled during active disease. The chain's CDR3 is CASSYHRADYGYTF. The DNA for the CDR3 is TGTGCCAGCAGTTACCACAGGGCGGACTATGGCTACACCTTC.